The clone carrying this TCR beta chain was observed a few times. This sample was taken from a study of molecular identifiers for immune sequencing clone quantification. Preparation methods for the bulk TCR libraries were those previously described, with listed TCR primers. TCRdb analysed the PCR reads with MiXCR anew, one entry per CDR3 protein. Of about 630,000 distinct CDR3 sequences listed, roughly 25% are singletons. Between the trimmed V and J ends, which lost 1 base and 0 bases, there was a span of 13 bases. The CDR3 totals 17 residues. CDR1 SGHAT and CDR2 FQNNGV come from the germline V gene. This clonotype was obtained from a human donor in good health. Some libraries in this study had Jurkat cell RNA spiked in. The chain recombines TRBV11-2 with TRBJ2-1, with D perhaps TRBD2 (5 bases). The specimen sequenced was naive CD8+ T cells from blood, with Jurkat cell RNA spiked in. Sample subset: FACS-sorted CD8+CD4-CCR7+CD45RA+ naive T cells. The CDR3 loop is CASSLGYGMSSYNEQFF. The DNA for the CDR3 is TGTGCCAGCAGCTTAGGGTACGGGATGAGCTCCTACAATGAGCAGTTCTTC.